These 13 T cell receptor beta chains originate from one sample sequenced in a study of T cell changes during pregnancy in multiple sclerosis. Profiling relied on immunoSEQ multiplex PCR, and the TCRdb table lists in-frame clones only, not all of them. The data show 40,000 to 45,000 clones, with 75% to 90% seen just once and roughly 1.2% held by the top ten. Sequences were derived from CD4+ T cells from peripheral blood mononuclear cells, sampled in the first trimester of pregnancy. The receptors were gathered from a female donor with multiple sclerosis, enrolled in a pregnancy study.

J is TRBJ1-1 and V is TRBV29-1; no clear D. The CDR3 extends over 13 amino acids. The ends were cut back, 5 bases at V and 2 bases at J, with 12 bases in the middle. Germline-derived CDR1 and CDR2 are SQVTM and ANQGSEA. Here the CDR3 DNA reads TGCAGCGTTTTGGGCAGCACTAACACTGAAGCTTTCTTT. It translates to CSVLGSTNTEAFF.

The J gene is TRBJ2-3, the V gene TRBV9; 8 bases fit TRBD1. Unmatched junction bases numbered 2, after V lost 0 bases and J lost 2 bases. Germline CDR1 reads SGDLS; CDR2 reads YYNGEE. The CDR3 covers 15 residues. The CDR3 here is CASSVGQGITDTQYF. The CDR3 DNA reads TGTGCCAGCAGCGTAGGACAGGGGATCACAGATACGCAGTATTTT.

The chain has TRBV19 and TRBJ1-5; TRBD1 matches at 7 bases. CDR3 length equals 15 residues. Losses at the gene ends were 4 bases for V and 5 bases for J; bases not matched to a gene: 8. The germline V gene encodes CDR1 LNHDA and CDR2 SQIVND (reference sequence). The DNA for the CDR3 is TGTGCCAGTAGTAGGACAGGTACTAGGGATCAGCCCCAGCATTTT. Translated, it gives CASSRTGTRDQPQHF.

V is TRBV9 and J is TRBJ2-3; weak D call: TRBD2 (7 bases). The V end was cut by 1 base, the J end by 3 bases, with 12 bases between. The CDR3 runs 15 residues. CDR1 and CDR2 from the germline V gene are SGDLS and YYNGEE. The CDR3 sequence is CASSVSGGRTDTQYF. Here the CDR3 DNA reads TGTGCCAGCAGCGTATCGGGGGGCCGAACAGATACGCAGTATTTT.

The chain employs TRBV29-1 and TRBJ2-7; no clear D. CDR1 SQVTM and CDR2 ANQGSEA come from the germline V gene. This CDR3 has 13 amino acids. The V end lost 7 bases, the J end lost 0 bases, and 13 bases lay between the germline ends. The CDR3 nucleotides are TGCAGCGCCCGGTGGCCTAGCTCCTACGAGCAGTACTTC. Translating it yields CSARWPSSYEQYF.

V and J are TRBV11-2 and TRBJ2-1, with 13 bases lining up with TRBD2. Trimming cost V 5 bases and J 3 bases; bases outside gene matches: 13. CDR3 length equals 19 residues. The germline gives CDR1 SGHAT, CDR2 FQNNGV. Here the CDR3 reads CASSPPLLAGGPRYNEQFF. CDR3 DNA sequence: TGTGCCAGCAGCCCCCCCTTACTAGCGGGAGGGCCACGCTACAATGAGCAGTTCTTC.

The chain recombines TRBV7-2 with TRBJ2-3; D call uncertain. Between the trimmed V and J ends, which lost 5 bases and 0 bases, there was a span of 6 bases. This CDR3 comprises 13 residues. Per the germline V gene, CDR1 is SGHTA and CDR2 is FQGNSA. The CDR3 DNA follows: TGTGCCAGCAGCCCGAGTAGCACAGATACGCAGTATTTT. As protein: CASSPSSTDTQYF.

Here the CDR3 reads CASSIRGPNTEAFF. CDR3 coding DNA: TGTGCCAGTAGTATCCGAGGGCCGAACACTGAAGCTTTCTTT. The chain uses TRBV19 and TRBJ1-1; the D is unclear. CDR3 size: 14 residues. V lost 3 bases and J lost 1, with 9 bases in between. Germline-derived CDR1 and CDR2 are LNHDA and SQIVND (reference sequence).

The sample holds one count of this clone. The chain combines TRBV2 with TRBJ2-1, with a weak D call TRBD1 (6 bases). V was trimmed by 7 bases and J by 8 bases, leaving 15 bases between them. There are 13 residues in the CDR3. CDR1 and CDR2 from the germline V gene are SNHLY and FYNNEI. The CDR3 loop reads CASNKGEGDEQFF. CDR3 in DNA: TGTGCCAGCAATAAGGGGGAAGGCGATGAGCAGTTCTTC.

V is TRBV28 and J is TRBJ2-7; tentatively, D is TRBD2 (6 bases). Germline CDR1 is MDHEN and CDR2 is SYDVKM. This CDR3 is built from 15 residues. Trimming removed 5 bases from V and 1 base from J, with 15 bases in between. CDR3 bases: TGTGCCAGCAGTCCGGAGGGACGGAAATCCTACGAGCAGTACTTC. It encodes CASSPEGRKSYEQYF.

The rearrangement links TRBV6-5 to TRBJ1-2; TRBD1 aligns across 11 bases. Germline lookup yields CDR1 MNHEY and CDR2 SVGAGI. This CDR3 comprises 14 residues. The V segment lost 6 bases and the J segment 7 bases; nucleotides outside the gene matches: 7. CDR3 amino acids: CASSLDRGRSGYTF. As DNA, the CDR3 is TGTGCCAGCAGCCTGGACAGGGGGCGTAGTGGCTACACCTTC.

The chain is built from TRBV28 and TRBJ1-5; perhaps TRBD1 as D (6 bases). Germline CDR1 is MDHEN and CDR2 is SYDVKM. V lost 6 bases and J 3 bases, leaving 12 bases between the germline ends. The CDR3 consists of 14 residues. The DNA for the CDR3 is TGTGCCAGCAGCTCCGACAGGACCAATCAGCCCCAGCATTTT. Translation gives CASSSDRTNQPQHF.

The chain has TRBV10-3 and TRBJ1-2, with TRBD1 as a possible D gene (5 bases). Trimming left V 7 bases short and J 4 bases short, with 13 bases between. The CDR3 has 13 residues. Germline loops: CDR1 ENHRY, CDR2 SYGVKD. DNA of the CDR3: TGTGCCATCAATGACAGAACCACCTATGGCTACACCTTC. This gives the protein CAINDRTTYGYTF.